The present entry profiles one T cell receptor (beta chain) with its context. Primers for the PCR totalled 60 Vbeta and 13 Jbeta. TCRdb's copy holds only in-frame clones and misses some; the assay was immunoSEQ multiplex PCR. The table lists fewer than 200,000 clones, roughly 80% of them singletons. The data originate from a study of cytomegalovirus exposure and HLA in healthy donors. Germline V CDR1 and CDR2: MNHEY, SVGAGI. The CDR3 contains 14 residues. The J segment lost 6 bases and the V segment lost 5 bases, leaving 7 bases of the junction unmatched. Sequencing was carried out using PBMCs. The chain couples TRBV6-5 to TRBJ1-1; 9 bases are a match to TRBD1. The sequence was collected from a male donor in good health and CMV-seronegative. The CDR3 loop is CASSGGQGYAEAFF. In DNA, the CDR3 is TGTGCCAGCAGTGGCGGACAGGGGTACGCTGAAGCTTTCTTT.